The 11 T cell receptor beta chains below all came from one sample that was sequenced in a study of blood T cell repertoires in COVID-19. Measured with immunoSEQ multiplex PCR; TCRdb has only the in-frame clones, and not every one. The sample consists of some 190,000 clones, roughly 80% of them appearing once. The sequencing sample was made of peripheral blood. The receptors were gathered from a woman in her sixties with COVID-19, enrolled during active disease.

This clone has only one observation. V is TRBV19 and J is TRBJ1-5, with D possibly matching TRBD1 (6 bases). Looked up from germline, CDR1 is LNHDA and CDR2 is SQIVND (reference sequence). The CDR3 runs 14 residues. Trimming removed 1 base at V and 6 bases at J, with 10 bases between. CDR3 DNA: TGTGCCAGTAGTATAGCGAGAGGGGGTCAGCCCCAGCATTTT. It specifies CASSIARGGQPQHF.

This chain connects TRBV24-1 to TRBJ1-1, with 8 bases aligning to TRBD1. V was clipped by 3 bases and J by 1 base; unmatched bases: 3. The CDR3 is 15 amino acids. The germline V gene encodes CDR1 KGHDR and CDR2 SFDVKD. The CDR3 loop is CATSDRTGRNTEAFF. The CDR3 coding sequence is TGTGCCACCAGTGATAGGACAGGGAGGAACACTGAAGCTTTCTTT.

V gene TRBV6-1 combines with J gene TRBJ1-2; D may be TRBD1 (5 bases). Trimming left V 1 base short and J 10 bases short, with 16 bases between. Germline lookup yields CDR1 MNHNS and CDR2 SASEGT. The CDR3 covers 14 residues. CDR3 loop: CASSEVWGGLAYTF. The DNA for the CDR3 is TGTGCCAGCAGTGAAGTTTGGGGGGGGTTGGCCTACACCTTC.

CDR3 sequence: CASSQLQGSTEAFF. The CDR3 DNA sequence: TGTGCCAGCTCACAATTACAGGGGAGCACTGAAGCTTTCTTT. The chain combines TRBV18 with TRBJ1-1; TRBD1 matches 7 bases. This CDR3 comprises 14 residues. With V trimmed by 4 bases and J by 4 bases, 6 bases remained unmatched. Per the germline V gene, CDR1 is KGHSH and CDR2 is LQKENI.

The chain recombines TRBV4-2 with TRBJ2-5; 15 bases align to TRBD2. Germline V gene data show CDR1 as LGHNA and CDR2 as YNFKEQ. Trimming took 0 bases from V and 7 from J; bases not matched to a gene: 18. The CDR3 consists of 21 residues. The CDR3 spells CASSQDPTRTSGRALSGTQYF. CDR3 DNA sequence: TGTGCCAGCAGCCAAGATCCGACCCGGACTAGCGGGAGGGCCTTATCAGGGACCCAGTACTTC.

This rearrangement joins TRBV7-6 to TRBJ2-7, with TRBD1 as a possible D gene (6 bases). V lost 1 base and J 5 bases, leaving 15 bases between the germline ends. The germline gives CDR1 SGHVS, CDR2 FNYEAQ. The CDR3 sequence is 15 residues long. CDR3 sequence: CASSLGTDRSNEQYF. The CDR3 nucleotides read TGTGCCAGCAGCTTAGGGACCGACAGGTCAAACGAGCAGTACTTC.

The chain uses TRBV5-1 and TRBJ1-3; 7 positions match TRBD1. The trim removed 7 bases at V and 0 bases at J, leaving 7 bases unmatched. Germline loops: CDR1 SGHRS, CDR2 YFSETQ. The CDR3 runs to 15 residues. The CDR3 bases are TGCGCCAGCTCCCAGGGGGGAAACTCTGGAAACACCATATATTTT. Protein product: CASSQGGNSGNTIYF. Drawing the rest from reference TRBV5-1 and TRBJ1-3, the complete variable domain is KAGVTQTPRYLIKTRGQQVTLSCSPISGHRSVSWYQQTPGQGLQFLFEYFSETQRNKGNFPGRFSGRQFSNSRSEMNVSTLELGDSALYLCASSQGGNSGNTIYFGEGSWLTVV.

The chain recombines TRBV28 with TRBJ2-7; the D is unclear. V was cut by 2 bases and J by 6 bases, with 8 bases left in between. Germline V lookup: CDR1 MDHEN, CDR2 SYDVKM. The CDR3 runs to 12 residues. CDR3 residues: CASSLRVGEQYV. CDR3 bases: TGTGCCAGCAGTTTAAGAGTTGGCGAGCAGTACGTC.

There are many counts of this clone. The gene calls are TRBV18 and TRBJ1-5, with 12 bases that match TRBD1. The ends lost 5 bases at V and 3 bases at J; junction bases unmatched: 8. The germline V gene has CDR1 KGHSH and CDR2 LQKENI. CDR3 length: 17 residues. CDR3 sequence: CASSSGTGGINNQPQHF. CDR3 DNA sequence: TGTGCCAGCTCATCCGGGACAGGGGGCATTAACAATCAGCCCCAGCATTTT.

This chain uses TRBV7-2 with TRBJ2-5; D might be TRBD1 (6 bases). Germline V gene sequence: CDR1 SGHTA, CDR2 FQGNSA. Trimming pared 1 base from V and 4 bases from J, leaving 10 bases between. The CDR3 spans 14 residues. In DNA, the CDR3 is TGTGCCAGCAGCTTAGATCCAGGGGCAGAGACCCAGTACTTC. The encoded protein is CASSLDPGAETQYF.

The chain combines TRBV5-1 with TRBJ2-1; possibly TRBD1 for D (6 bases). The CDR3 runs 15 residues. Germline V CDR1 and CDR2: SGHRS, YFSETQ. Trimming pared 0 bases from V and 5 bases from J, leaving 12 bases between. The CDR3 is CASSLAMGANNEQFF. For the CDR3, the DNA is TGCGCCAGCAGCTTGGCGATGGGGGCAAACAATGAGCAGTTCTTC.